The 2 T cell receptor beta chains in this list originate from one sample, sequenced in a study of response to subunit inactivated influenza vaccine (dated by TCRdb to between 2017 and 2018). Library prep was done by RT-PCR. The sequencer was an Illumina HiSeq 2500. TCRdb cleaned the public reads at Q25 with fastp, built clones with MiXCR and kept in-frame beta chains. A single entry per CDR3 protein holds the most common genes and DNA from its merged rows. Recorded for this sample are 710,000 or so distinct CDR3 sequences; 15% to 19% of them occurred a single time. Jointly, the top ten make up roughly 11% of the sample. Sequencing used PBMCs from blood, obtained approximately 12 days after vaccination. The origin of the receptors is a man in his fifties who received an inactivated influenza vaccine. Donor details come from another sample of the same person, matched by shared clones.

This clonotype occurred many times. The chain links TRBV7-2 to TRBJ2-5; the D is unclear. This CDR3 is 15 amino acids long. Deletions cut 1 base from V and 0 bases from J, with 9 bases between. Per germline, CDR1 SGHTA and CDR2 FQGNSA. CDR3 residues: CASSLGGLYQETQYF. CDR3 nucleotides: TGTGCCAGCAGCTTAGGGGGATTGTACCAAGAGACCCAGTACTTC.

The chain recombines TRBV7-6 with TRBJ2-7, with D perhaps assigned TRBD1 or TRBD2 (6 bases each). This CDR3 comprises 15 residues. Trimming stripped 0 bases from V and 4 bases from J, with 13 bases between. Germline V lookup: CDR1 SGHVS, CDR2 FNYEAQ. The chain's CDR3 is CASSLARGGGYEQYF. The CDR3 DNA reads TGTGCCAGCAGCTTAGCGAGAGGAGGGGGATACGAGCAGTACTTC.